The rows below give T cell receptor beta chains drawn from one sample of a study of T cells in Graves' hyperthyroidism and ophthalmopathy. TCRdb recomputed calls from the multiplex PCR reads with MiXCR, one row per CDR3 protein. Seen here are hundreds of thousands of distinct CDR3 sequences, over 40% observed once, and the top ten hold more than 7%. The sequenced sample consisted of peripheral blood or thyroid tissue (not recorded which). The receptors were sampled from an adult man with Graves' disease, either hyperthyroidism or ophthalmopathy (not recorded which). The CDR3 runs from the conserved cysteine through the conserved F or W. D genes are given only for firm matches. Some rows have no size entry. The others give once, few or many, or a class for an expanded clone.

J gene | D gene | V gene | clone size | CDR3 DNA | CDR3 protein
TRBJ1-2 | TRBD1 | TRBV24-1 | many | TGTGCCACCAGTGACTTCCGGGACAGGGATGGCTACACCTTC | CATSDFRDRDGYTF
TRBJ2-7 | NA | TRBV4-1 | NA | TGCGCCAGCAGCCAAACTAGGACAGTCTCCTACGAGCAGTACTTC | CASSQTRTVSYEQYF
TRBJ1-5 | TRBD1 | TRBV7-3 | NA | TGTGCCAGCAGTAAACCGGGACAGGGCTTCAATCAGCCCCAGCATTTT | CASSKPGQGFNQPQHF
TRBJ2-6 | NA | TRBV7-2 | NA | TGTGCCAGCAGCCAAGAGGGCGCGGCCGGGGCCAACGTCCTGACTTTC | CASSQEGAAGANVLTF
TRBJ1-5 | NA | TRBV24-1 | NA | TGTGCCACCAGTCGGGGAGCCTATAGCAATCAGCCCCAGCATTTT | CATSRGAYSNQPQHF
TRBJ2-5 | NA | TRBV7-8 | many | TGTGCCAGCAGCTCCGGTAGCGCGGAGACCCAGTACTTC | CASSSGSAETQYF
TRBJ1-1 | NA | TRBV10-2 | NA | TGCGCCAGCAGTGAGTCGAATGATTGGACGGACGACACTGAAGCTTTCTTT | CASSESNDWTDDTEAFF
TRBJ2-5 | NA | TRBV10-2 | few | TGCGTGGTAGCGACTCAAGAGACCCAGTACTTC | CVVATQETQYF
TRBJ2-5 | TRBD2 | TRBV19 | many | TGTGCCAGTATGCGACTAGCGGGAGGGGTGGAGACCCAGTACTTC | CASMRLAGGVETQYF
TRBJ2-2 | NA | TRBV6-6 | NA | TGTGCCAGCAGCCCGGTCAACAGGGACGCCGGGGAGCTGTTTTTT | CASSPVNRDAGELFF
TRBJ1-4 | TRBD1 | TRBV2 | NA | TGTGCCAGCGAACCAGGGGGCTCAACTAATGAAAAACTGTTTTTT | CASEPGGSTNEKLFF
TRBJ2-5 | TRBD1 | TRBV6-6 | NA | TGTGCCAGCAGCCAACACAGGGGTGACGGAGAGACCCAGTACTTC | CASSQHRGDGETQYF
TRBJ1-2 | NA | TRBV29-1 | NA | TGCAGCATAACGACAGGAGACAACTATGGCTACACCTTC | CSITTGDNYGYTF
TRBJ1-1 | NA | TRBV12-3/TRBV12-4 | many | TGTGCCAGCAGAACGACAGTTGAAGCTTTCTTT | CASRTTVEAFF
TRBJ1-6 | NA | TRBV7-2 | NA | TGTGCCAGCAGCTCACCTGATTGGGGGGTATCACCCCTCCACTTT | CASSSPDWGVSPLHF
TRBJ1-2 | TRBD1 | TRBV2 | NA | TGTGCCAGCAGTGATCTTGTCACAGGGGTTGGGTATGGCTACACCTTC | CASSDLVTGVGYGYTF
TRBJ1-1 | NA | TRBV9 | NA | TGTGCCAGCAGCGTAGTCCCGCAGGCAGTGAACACTGAAGCTTTCTTT | CASSVVPQAVNTEAFF
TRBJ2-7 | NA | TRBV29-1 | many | TGCAGCGTTGACGGGGCGAACTACGAGCAGTACTTC | CSVDGANYEQYF
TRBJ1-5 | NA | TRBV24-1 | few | TGTGCCACCAGTGCGGGCCAGCCCCAGCATTTT | CATSAGQPQHF
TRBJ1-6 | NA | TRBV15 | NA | TGTGCCACCTTGAGCTCCTATAATTCACCCCTCCACTTT | CATLSSYNSPLHF
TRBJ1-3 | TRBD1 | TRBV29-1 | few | TGCAGCGTCGGGACAGGGGGTAACACCATATATTTT | CSVGTGGNTIYF
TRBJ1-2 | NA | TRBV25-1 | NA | TGTGCCAGCCGGGGTCCGGGGGAGGACTATGGCTACACCTTC | CASRGPGEDYGYTF
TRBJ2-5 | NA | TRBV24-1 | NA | TGTGCCTGGAGTTCCCCAAGGAATCAAGAGACCCAGTACTTC | CAWSSPRNQETQYF
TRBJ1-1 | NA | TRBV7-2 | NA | TGTGCCAGCAGCTTTTCACCTGACACTGAAGCTTTCTTT | CASSFSPDTEAFF
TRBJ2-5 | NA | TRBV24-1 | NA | TGTGCCACCAGTGATCGACACAGCCAAGAGACCCAGTACTTC | CATSDRHSQETQYF
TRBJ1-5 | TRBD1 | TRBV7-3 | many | TGTGCCAGCAGCTTAATGGAAGAGGACAGGGCCCCTGAGCATTTT | CASSLMEEDRAPEHF
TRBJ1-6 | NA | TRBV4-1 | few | TGCGCCAGCAGCCAAGTAAGGGGTACCTATAATTCACCCCTCCACTTT | CASSQVRGTYNSPLHF
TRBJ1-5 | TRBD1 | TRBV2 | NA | TGTGCCAGCAGTAAAACAGGGGGCGCGGGCAATCAGCCCCAGCATTTT | CASSKTGGAGNQPQHF
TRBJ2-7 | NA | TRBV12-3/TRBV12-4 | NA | TGTGCCAGCAGTCCACGGACACACGAGCAGTACTTC | CASSPRTHEQYF
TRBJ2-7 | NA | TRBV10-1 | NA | TGCGCCAGCAGTGATAACCCCGGGGAGCAGTACTTC | CASSDNPGEQYF
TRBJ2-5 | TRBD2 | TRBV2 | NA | TGTGCCAGTAGGCCCGTAGCGGGAGCCGTGGAGACCCAGTACTTC | CASRPVAGAVETQYF
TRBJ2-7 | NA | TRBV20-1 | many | TGCAGTGCTAGAGTATCGGCGGCAGCCTACGAGCAGTACTTC | CSARVSAAAYEQYF
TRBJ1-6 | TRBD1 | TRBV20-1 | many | TGCAGTGCCCCTAGACAGGGCGCAAGTAATTCACCCCTCCACTTT | CSAPRQGASNSPLHF
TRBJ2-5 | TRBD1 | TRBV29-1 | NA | TGCAGCGCTCGACAGGGAGTGACCCAGTACTTC | CSARQGVTQYF
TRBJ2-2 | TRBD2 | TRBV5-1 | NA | TGCGCCAGCAGCTTGCACGGGACTAGCGGCACCGGGGAGCTGTTTTTT | CASSLHGTSGTGELFF
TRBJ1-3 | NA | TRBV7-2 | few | TGTGCCAGCAGCTCAATACCCCGAAACACCATATATTTT | CASSSIPRNTIYF
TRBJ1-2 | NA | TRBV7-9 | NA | TGTGCCAGCAGGACCTCGGGGCGCCCAGTCGGCTACACCTTC | CASRTSGRPVGYTF
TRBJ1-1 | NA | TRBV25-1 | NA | TGTGCCAGCAGCCAATGGGGGGCCGGGGGCAACACTGAAGCTTTCTTT | CASSQWGAGGNTEAFF
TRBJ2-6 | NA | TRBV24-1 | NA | TGTGCCACCAGTGATTCGGACAGCGGCCAGACTTTC | CATSDSDSGQTF
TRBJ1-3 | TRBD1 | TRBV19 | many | TGTGCCAGTACCGACGGGACAGCTGGAAACACCATATATTTT | CASTDGTAGNTIYF
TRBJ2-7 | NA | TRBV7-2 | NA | TGTGCCAGCAGCCTAAGCACCTACGAGCAGTACTTC | CASSLSTYEQYF
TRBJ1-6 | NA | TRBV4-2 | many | TGTGCCAGCAGCCAAGAACATTCACCCCTCCACTTT | CASSQEHSPLHF
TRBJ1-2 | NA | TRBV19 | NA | TGTGCCAGTAGTATAGGGGGTTGGTTCGACGGCTACACCTTC | CASSIGGWFDGYTF
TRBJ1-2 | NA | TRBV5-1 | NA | TGCGCCAGCAGCCTGCTTGGAGACGGGGTATATGGCTACACCTTC | CASSLLGDGVYGYTF